The clone carrying this T cell receptor (beta chain) was picked up many times. The sample originates from a study of T cells in Graves' hyperthyroidism and ophthalmopathy. This CDR3 is built from 16 residues. The V segment lost 0 bases and the J segment 0 bases; nucleotides outside the gene matches: 3. CDR1 MNHEY and CDR2 SVGAGI come from the germline V gene. There were TCR beta CDR3 regions amplified from RNA transcripts. An initial round of RT-PCR targeting the TCR CDR3 relied on the HTBI primer set. One entry per CDR3 protein results from TCRdb running MiXCR on the multiplex PCR reads. The sample contains around 600,000 distinct CDR3 sequences, 12% to 15% of which appear only once.

The rearrangement joins TRBV6-5 to TRBJ1-1; 8 nucleotides line up with TRBD1. This sequence originates from a woman aged 18-30 years with Graves' ophthalmopathy. The specimen sequenced was blood. In nucleotides, the CDR3 is TGTGCCAGCAGTTACTCGACAGGGGCCCTGAACACTGAAGCTTTCTTT. Its translation is CASSYSTGALNTEAFF.